Below, 17 T cell receptor beta chains from the same sample are listed, as sequenced in a study of blood T cell repertoires in COVID-19. Sequenced by immunoSEQ multiplex PCR; TCRdb stores in-frame clones only, minus some. The sample includes 130,000 or so clones, about 83% seen only once; the top ten take less than 4%. The sequenced material came from PBMCs or T cells enriched from blood (not recorded which). Source of these receptors: a woman aged 50 to 60 with acute COVID-19.

This rearrangement joins TRBV30 to TRBJ1-2; D is uncertain. The germline V and J ends were trimmed by 3 bases and 7 bases, with 15 bases remaining between them. Germline V CDR1 and CDR2: GTSNPN, SVGIG (reference sequence). The CDR3 has 13 residues. The CDR3 region is CAWSPFSGFGYTF. The CDR3 DNA follows: TGTGCCTGGAGCCCCTTCTCCGGGTTTGGCTACACCTTC.

This rearrangement joins TRBV4-1 to TRBJ2-7; D unresolved. The CDR3 totals 14 residues. Germline assignment: CDR1 MGHRA and CDR2 YSYEKL. The V and J ends lost 2 bases and 2 bases respectively, with 10 bases between them. CDR3: CASSQTVGTYEQYF. Written as DNA, the CDR3 is TGCGCCAGCAGCCAAACAGTAGGCACCTACGAGCAGTACTTC.

This clone has just a few counts. The chain is built from TRBV5-8 and TRBJ2-3; 7 bases agree with TRBD1. There are 16 residues in the CDR3. Germline-derived CDR1 and CDR2 are SGHTS and YDEGEE. V dropped 2 bases and J dropped 1; count of bases not matched to a gene: 7. CDR3 bases: TGTGCCAGCAGCTTAGGGGGCTCGGTCGGCACAGATACGCAGTATTTT. It translates to CASSLGGSVGTDTQYF.

The V and J genes are TRBV4-1 and TRBJ1-5; D gene ambiguous. The V end lost 5 bases, the J end lost 3 bases, and 8 bases lay between the germline ends. This CDR3 spans 13 amino acids. Germline V lookup: CDR1 MGHRA, CDR2 YSYEKL. This CDR3 is CASSYAINQPQHF. The CDR3 coding sequence is TGCGCCAGCAGCTACGCGATCAATCAGCCCCAGCATTTT.

V gene TRBV15 combines with J gene TRBJ1-1; tentative D call: TRBD1 (5 bases). This CDR3 is 13 amino acids long. V lost 8 bases, J lost 4 bases, and 14 bases lay in between. Germline V gene data show CDR1 as LNHNV and CDR2 as YYDKDF (reference sequence). The CDR3 sequence is CATFNGASTEAFF. CDR3 in DNA: TGTGCCACCTTTAATGGGGCGAGCACTGAAGCTTTCTTT.

CDR3 in DNA: TGTGCCAGCAGTGAAAGTGGTCAGGGGGGTCAGCCCCAGCATTTT. Protein: CASSESGQGGQPQHF. This chain joins TRBV2 and TRBJ1-5; the match to TRBD1 covers 7 bases. Germline CDR1 and CDR2: SNHLY and FYNNEI. V lost 2 bases and J lost 6; bases outside the gene matches: 7. This CDR3 contains 15 residues.

This CDR3 is CASSPSGGNQPQHF. The CDR3 DNA follows: TGTGCCAGCAGCCCTAGTGGAGGAAACCAGCCCCAGCATTTT. J is TRBJ1-5 and V is TRBV7-2; D not resolved. V was pared by 5 bases and J by 7 bases, with 15 bases between. Germline-derived CDR1 and CDR2 are SGHTA and FQGNSA. The CDR3 has 14 amino acids.

The chain links TRBV9 to TRBJ1-1, with 8 bases fitting TRBD1. V shed 0 bases and J 0 bases; nucleotides not matched to a gene: 10. The CDR3 contains 18 residues. The V gene's germline CDR1 is SGDLS and CDR2 YYNGEE. The CDR3 DNA reads as TGTGCCAGCAGCGTAGCTCGAGACAGGGGTCCTATGAACACTGAAGCTTTCTTT. Protein: CASSVARDRGPMNTEAFF.

The J gene is TRBJ1-5, the V gene TRBV6-2 or TRBV6-3; D remains unclear. Germline V gene data show CDR1 as MNHEY and CDR2 as SVGEGT. V was shortened by 6 bases and J by 0 bases, with 12 bases between the two germline ends. There are 15 residues in the CDR3. The CDR3 loop reads CASSRTVYSNQPQHF. The CDR3 DNA is TGTGCCAGCAGCCGGACTGTTTATAGCAATCAGCCCCAGCATTTT.

CDR3 nucleotides: TGCAGCGTTGTTAGCGGGAGTGGGGCAGAGACCCAGTACTTC. Its translation is CSVVSGSGAETQYF. V is TRBV29-1 and J is TRBJ2-5; 9 bases agree with TRBD2. Germline CDR1 reads SQVTM; CDR2 reads ANQGSEA. J lost 4 bases, V lost 4 bases, and 7 bases had no gene match. The length of the CDR3 is 14 residues.

V gene TRBV5-1 combines with J gene TRBJ2-3, with 15 bases fitting TRBD2. The trim removed 5 bases at V and 6 bases at J, leaving 7 bases unmatched. Germline V gene sequence: CDR1 SGHRS, CDR2 YFSETQ. CDR3 length equals 16 residues. This CDR3 reads CASREGTSGRTDTQYF. DNA of the CDR3: TGCGCCAGCAGAGAGGGGACTAGCGGGAGGACGGATACGCAGTATTTT.

The rearrangement uses TRBV19 and TRBJ2-5; D perhaps matches TRBD1 (5 bases). There are 13 residues in the CDR3. The germline CDR1 and CDR2 sequences are LNHDA and SQIVND (reference sequence). Trimming removed 6 bases at V and 2 bases at J, with 10 bases between. This CDR3 is CASSFDRQETQYF. The CDR3 nucleotides are TGTGCCAGTAGCTTTGACAGACAAGAGACCCAGTACTTC.

This sequence joins TRBV27 and TRBJ2-7, with TRBD1 matching over 10 bases. Looked up from germline, CDR1 is MNHEY and CDR2 is SMNVEV (reference sequence). This CDR3 has 14 amino acids. V lost 8 bases and J lost 2; bases outside the gene matches: 6. The CDR3 nucleotides are TGTGCCAGCGGAAGGACAGGGGGGCCCTACGAGCAGTACTTC. As protein: CASGRTGGPYEQYF.

The rearrangement links TRBV25-1 to TRBJ1-1; no reliable D call. The CDR3 sequence is 13 residues long. The V end lost 7 bases, the J end lost 4 bases, and 13 bases lay between the germline ends. Germline V gene lookup returns CDR1 MGHDK and CDR2 SYGVNS. As DNA, the CDR3 is TGTGCCAGCACTCTAGAAATGGGCACTGAAGCTTTCTTT. This gives the protein CASTLEMGTEAFF.

A remark on this clone: The same CDR3 can be traced to other DNA sequences in this sample. V gene TRBV18 combines with J gene TRBJ2-7; 10 bases line up with TRBD2. Germline CDR1 is KGHSH and CDR2 is LQKENI. The CDR3 extends over 16 amino acids. After removal of 6 bases from V and 0 bases from J, the junction contained 8 bases not matched to a gene. CDR3 in amino acids: CASSPRLAGSSYEQYF. CDR3 bases: TGTGCCAGCTCCCCCAGACTAGCGGGTTCCTCCTACGAGCAGTACTTC. Full variable domain (outside the CDR3, taken from reference TRBV18 and TRBJ2-7): NAGVMQNPRHLVRRRGQEARLRCSPMKGHSHVYWYRQLPEEGLKFMVYLQKENIIDESGMPKERFSAEFPKEGPSILRIQQVVRGDSAAYFCASSPRLAGSSYEQYFGPGTRLTVT.

This clone occurred a few times. The chain employs TRBV7-9 and TRBJ2-2; TRBD2 is a possible D gene (6 bases). V was clipped by 2 bases and J by 6 bases, with 16 bases between them. The length of the CDR3 is 16 residues. The germline CDR1 and CDR2 sequences are SEHNR and FQNEAQ (reference sequence). The CDR3 reads CASSLPRERGSGELFF. DNA for the CDR3: TGTGCCAGCAGCTTACCTCGGGAGAGAGGGTCCGGGGAGCTGTTTTTT. Using reference TRBV7-9 and TRBJ2-2 for the parts outside the CDR3, the full variable domain is DTGVSQNPRHKITKRGQNVTFRCDPISEHNRLYWYRQTLGQGPEFLTYFQNEAQLEKSRLLSDRFSAERPKGSFSTLEIQRTEQGDSAMYLCASSLPRERGSGELFFGEGSRLTVL.

V gene TRBV15 combines with J gene TRBJ2-2, with 14 bases aligning to TRBD2. Unmatched junction bases numbered 20, after V lost 1 base and J lost 4 bases. Germline-derived CDR1 and CDR2 are LNHNV and YYDKDF (reference sequence). This CDR3 is 23 amino acids long. CDR3 DNA: TGTGCCACCAGCAGAGGAGGTCAGACTAGCGGGAGGGCTCGAGGATTTTCCACCGGGGAGCTGTTTTTT. As protein: CATSRGGQTSGRARGFSTGELFF.